This TCR beta chain was sequenced for a study of T cells in Graves' hyperthyroidism and ophthalmopathy. Lactation, pregnancy, other autoimmune disease or uncontrolled infection led to exclusion of patients. The study based diagnoses on clinical symptoms, serum thyroxine and TRAb, thyroid ultrasound and orbital computed tomography. Findings of the study overall: Median prediction lead before ophthalmopathy onset was around seven months with the model.

Regarding this clonotype: As yet, its antigen is unknown.

TCR beta CDR3 regions were amplified from RNA. The HTBI set primed first-round TCR CDR3 RT-PCR. TCRdb redid the calling of the multiplex PCR reads with MiXCR, one entry per CDR3 protein. The sample contains approximately 510,000 distinct CDR3 sequences, 46% of which appear only once. V lost 6 bases, J lost 3 bases, and 18 bases lay in between. This CDR3 is 15 amino acids long. The germline V gene encodes CDR1 SGHTA and CDR2 FQGNSA. The sample was peripheral blood or thyroid tissue (not recorded which). This TCR was recovered from an adult woman with Graves' disease, either hyperthyroidism or ophthalmopathy (not recorded which). The chain couples TRBV7-2 to TRBJ2-7; tentative D call: TRBD1 (6 bases). The DNA for the CDR3 is TGTGCCAGCAGACCGAGAAGTGACAGGAACTACGAGCAGTACTTC. Amino acid sequence: CASRPRSDRNYEQYF.